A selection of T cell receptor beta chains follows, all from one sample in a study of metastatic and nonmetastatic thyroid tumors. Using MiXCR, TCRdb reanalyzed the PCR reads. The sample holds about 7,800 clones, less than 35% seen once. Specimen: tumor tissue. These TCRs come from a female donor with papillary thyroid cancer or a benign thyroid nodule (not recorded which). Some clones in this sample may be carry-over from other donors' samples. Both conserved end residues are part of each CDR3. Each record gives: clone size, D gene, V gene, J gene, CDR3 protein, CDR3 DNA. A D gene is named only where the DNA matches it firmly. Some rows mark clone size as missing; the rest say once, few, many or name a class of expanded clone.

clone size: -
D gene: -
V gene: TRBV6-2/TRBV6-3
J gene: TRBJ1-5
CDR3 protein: CTTPGGQPQHF
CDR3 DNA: TGTACGACCCCCGGAGGTCAGCCCCAGCATTTT

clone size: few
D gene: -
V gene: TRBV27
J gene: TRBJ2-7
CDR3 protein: CASSPTYSLAYEQYF
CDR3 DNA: TGTGCCAGCAGCCCTACCTATTCCTTGGCCTACGAGCAGTACTTC

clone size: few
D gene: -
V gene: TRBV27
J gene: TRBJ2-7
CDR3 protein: CASRPYETSYEQYF
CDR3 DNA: TGTGCCAGCAGACCCTATGAGACCTCCTACGAGCAGTACTTC

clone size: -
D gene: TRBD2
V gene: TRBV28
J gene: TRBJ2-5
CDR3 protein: CASSLSGGSQETQYF
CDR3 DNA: TGTGCCAGCAGTTTAAGTGGCGGGAGCCAAGAGACCCAGTACTTC

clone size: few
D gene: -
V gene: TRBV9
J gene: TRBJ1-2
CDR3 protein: CASSVAGDNYGYTF
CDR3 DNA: TGTGCCAGCAGCGTGGCAGGGGATAACTATGGCTACACCTTC

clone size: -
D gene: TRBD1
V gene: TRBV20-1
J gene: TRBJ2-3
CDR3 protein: CSAGDRDVADTQYF
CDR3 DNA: TGCAGTGCTGGGGACAGGGATGTCGCAGATACGCAGTATTTT

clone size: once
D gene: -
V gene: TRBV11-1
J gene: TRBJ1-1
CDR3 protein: CASSQGHLPPHGTEAFF
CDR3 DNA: TGTGCCAGCAGCCAGGGTCACCTCCCCCCCCACGGGACTGAAGCTTTCTTT

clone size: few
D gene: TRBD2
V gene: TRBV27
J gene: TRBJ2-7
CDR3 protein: CASSTGLAGVETYEQYF
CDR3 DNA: TGTGCCAGCAGTACTGGACTAGCGGGAGTAGAGACCTACGAGCAGTACTTC

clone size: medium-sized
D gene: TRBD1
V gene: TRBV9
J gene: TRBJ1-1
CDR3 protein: CASSFHRGLGTEAFF
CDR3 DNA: TGTGCCAGCAGCTTCCACAGGGGGCTCGGCACTGAAGCTTTCTTT

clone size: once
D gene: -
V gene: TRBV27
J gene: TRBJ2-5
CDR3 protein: CASSLGETQYF
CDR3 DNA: TGTGCCAGCAGTTTAGGAGAGACCCAGTACTTC

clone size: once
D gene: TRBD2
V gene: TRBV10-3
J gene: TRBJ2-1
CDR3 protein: CAISESQRGHNEQFF
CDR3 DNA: TGTGCCATCAGTGAGTCCCAGCGGGGACACAATGAGCAGTTCTTC

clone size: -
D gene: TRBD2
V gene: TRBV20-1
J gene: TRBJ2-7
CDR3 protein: CSARLTSGGDYEQYF
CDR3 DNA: TGCAGTGCTAGACTTACTAGCGGGGGGGACTACGAGCAGTACTTC

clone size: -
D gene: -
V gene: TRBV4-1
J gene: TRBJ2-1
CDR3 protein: CASSQATCLGYNERFF
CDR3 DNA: TGCGCCAGCAGCCAGGCAACATGCCTGGGGTACAATGAGCGGTTCTTC

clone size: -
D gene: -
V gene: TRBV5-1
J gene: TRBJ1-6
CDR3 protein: CASSEGIDSPLHF
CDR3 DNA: TGCGCCAGCAGCGAGGGAATCGACTCACCCCTCCACTTT

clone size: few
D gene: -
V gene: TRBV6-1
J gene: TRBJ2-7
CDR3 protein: CASSSGQPYEQYF
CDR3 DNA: TGTGCCAGCAGCTCCGGACAGCCCTACGAGCAGTACTTC

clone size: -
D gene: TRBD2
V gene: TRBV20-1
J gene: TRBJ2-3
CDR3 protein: CSARDLSGTSETDTQYF
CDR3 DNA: TGCAGTGCTAGAGACCTTTCCGGGACTAGCGAGACAGATACGCAGTATTTT

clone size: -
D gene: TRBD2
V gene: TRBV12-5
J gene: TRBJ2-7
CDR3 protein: CASGRGLAFEQYF
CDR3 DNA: TGTGCTAGTGGCCGAGGACTAGCATTCGAGCAGTACTTC